A single T cell receptor beta chain is shown here with its context. Its antigen is not known. The source of the sample is a study of blood T cells in healthy people across ages. The germline CDR1 and CDR2 sequences are MDHEN and SYDVKM. This CDR3 is built from 14 residues. The germline V and J ends were trimmed by 3 bases and 11 bases, with 19 bases remaining between them. Study-wide results and caveats: Since the PBMCs were unsorted, naive and antigen-experienced cells could not be conclusively compared. Estimated diversity that came from one million T cells was considered an underestimate.

Combining a sample-barcoded 5' primer with a J-beta primer mix, a second PCR ran for roughly 7 to 12 cycles. TCRdb reprocessed the 5' RACE reads via MiXCR and lists one record per CDR3 protein. The table lists 550,000 to 750,000 distinct CDR3 sequences, about 21% of them singletons. The sequence was obtained from a man in his 70s in good health. Sequenced material: blood. V and J are TRBV28 and TRBJ1-2; tentative D call: TRBD1 (6 bases). DNA of the CDR3: TGTGCCAGCAGTTTTGGGGACACCTCTATAGGGTACACCTTC. Translating it yields CASSFGDTSIGYTF.